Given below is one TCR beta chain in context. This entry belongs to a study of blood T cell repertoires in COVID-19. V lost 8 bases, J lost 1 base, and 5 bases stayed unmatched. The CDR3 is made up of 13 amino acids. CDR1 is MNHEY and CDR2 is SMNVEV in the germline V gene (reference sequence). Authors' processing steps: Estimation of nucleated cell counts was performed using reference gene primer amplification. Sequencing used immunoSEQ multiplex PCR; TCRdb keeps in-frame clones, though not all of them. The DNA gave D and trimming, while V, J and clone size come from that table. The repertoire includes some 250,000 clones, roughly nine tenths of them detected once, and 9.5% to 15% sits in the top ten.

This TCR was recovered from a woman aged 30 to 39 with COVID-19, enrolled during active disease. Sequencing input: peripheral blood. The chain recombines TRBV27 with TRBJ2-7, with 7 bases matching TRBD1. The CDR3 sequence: CASRQGMSYEQYF. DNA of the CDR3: TGTGCCAGCCGACAGGGTATGTCCTACGAGCAGTACTTC.